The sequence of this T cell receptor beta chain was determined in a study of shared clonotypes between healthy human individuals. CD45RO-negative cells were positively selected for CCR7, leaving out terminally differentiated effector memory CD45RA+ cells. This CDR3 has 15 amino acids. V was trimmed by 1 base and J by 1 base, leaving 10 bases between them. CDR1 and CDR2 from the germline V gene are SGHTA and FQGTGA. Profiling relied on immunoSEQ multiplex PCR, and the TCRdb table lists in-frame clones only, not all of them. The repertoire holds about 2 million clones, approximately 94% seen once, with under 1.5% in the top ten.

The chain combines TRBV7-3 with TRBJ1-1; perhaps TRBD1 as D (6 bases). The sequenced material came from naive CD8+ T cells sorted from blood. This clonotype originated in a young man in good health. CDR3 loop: CASSLNPRGNTEAFF. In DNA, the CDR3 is TGTGCCAGCAGCTTAAATCCCAGGGGGAACACTGAAGCTTTCTTT.